The next 23 T cell receptor beta chains were all read from a single sample in a study of T cells in Graves' hyperthyroidism and ophthalmopathy. RNA transcripts yielded amplified TCR beta CDR3 regions. Using the HTBI primer set, a first-round RT-PCR was run on the TCR CDR3. TCRdb reprocessed the multiplex PCR reads with MiXCR, giving one entry per CDR3 protein. This table holds 500,000 to 750,000 distinct CDR3 sequences, 14% found once. Sequencing used blood. All receptors derive from a young woman with Graves' ophthalmopathy.

This clonotype came up many times. The V call is TRBV6-5, the J call TRBJ2-1; maybe TRBD2 (5 bases). Trimming removed 0 bases at V and 9 bases at J, with 18 bases between. CDR3 size: 16 residues. The V gene's germline CDR1 is MNHEY and CDR2 SVGAGI. CDR3 sequence reads: CASSYSTEGFGVEQFF. The CDR3 DNA sequence: TGTGCCAGCAGTTACTCGACCGAGGGTTTTGGGGTTGAGCAGTTCTTC.

This clonotype was detected ten times or more. The genes are TRBV7-2 and TRBJ1-1, with unresolved D. With 4 bases removed from V and 5 bases from J, the gap between germline ends came to 11 bases. From germline, CDR1 is SGHTA and CDR2 FQGNSA. The CDR3 runs 13 residues. Here the CDR3 reads CASSSAPGTEAFF. The CDR3 DNA sequence: TGTGCCAGCAGCTCGGCCCCGGGGACTGAAGCTTTCTTT.

This clonotype showed up just a few times. This chain connects TRBV12-3 or TRBV12-4 to TRBJ1-1; no reliable D call. Trimming cost V 8 bases and J 6 bases, with 7 bases left between them. The CDR3 covers 10 residues. CDR3 protein: CASVQAEAFF. The CDR3 region has the DNA TGTGCCAGCGTGCAGGCTGAAGCTTTCTTT.

The chain links TRBV4-2 to TRBJ2-1; 13 nucleotides match TRBD2. The CDR3 is 17 amino acids. Germline V gene data show CDR1 as LGHNA and CDR2 as YNFKEQ. The ends lost 5 bases at V and 8 bases at J; junction bases unmatched: 12. CDR3 protein: CASSTRLAGGWRDEQFF. CDR3 coding DNA: TGTGCCAGCAGCACCCGACTAGCGGGAGGCTGGAGGGATGAGCAGTTCTTC.

This clonotype was observed many times. This chain connects TRBV20-1 to TRBJ2-1; 12 bases line up with TRBD2. Unmatched junction bases numbered 12, after V lost 0 bases and J lost 9 bases. Per the germline V gene, CDR1 is DFQATT and CDR2 is SNEGSKA (reference sequence). The CDR3 extends over 17 amino acids. The CDR3, as DNA: TGCAGTGCTAGAGATCTTCATGGGACTAGCGGGTTGGGTGAGCAGTTCTTC. This sequence encodes CSARDLHGTSGLGEQFF.

At least ten counts were recorded for this clonotype. V is TRBV18 and J is TRBJ2-1; TRBD1 matches at 12 bases. The V gene's germline CDR1 is KGHSH and CDR2 LQKENI. Losses at the gene ends were 0 bases for V and 6 bases for J; bases not matched to a gene: 3. The CDR3 has 16 residues. The CDR3 DNA reads as TGTGCCAGCTCACCACCGGGACAGGGGGCGTTCAATGAGCAGTTCTTC. Translation: CASSPPGQGAFNEQFF.

The sample holds many counts of this clonotype. The chain recombines TRBV12-3 or TRBV12-4 with TRBJ1-1, with D possibly matching TRBD1 (6 bases). V was pared by 2 bases and J by 4 bases, with 14 bases between. The CDR3 contains 15 residues. CDR3 nucleotide sequence: TGTGCCAGCAGTTTACGGCGTGTAGGGGGCACTGAAGCTTTCTTT. Amino acids: CASSLRRVGGTEAFF.

In its sample, this clonotype was seen a few times. This rearrangement joins TRBV19 to TRBJ1-6; D remains unclear. The V end was cut by 7 bases, the J end by 10 bases, with 17 bases between. Per the germline V gene, CDR1 is LNHDA and CDR2 is SQIVND (reference sequence). The length of the CDR3 is 14 residues. CDR3 sequence: CASTSTRRDSPLHF. The CDR3 DNA is TGTGCCAGTACCTCCACCAGAAGAGACTCACCCCTCCACTTT.

This clonotype was counted a few times. J is TRBJ2-1 and V is TRBV9; 7 bases line up with TRBD2. This CDR3 has 12 residues. CDR1 SGDLS and CDR2 YYNGEE come from the germline V gene. J lost 9 bases, V lost 1 base, and 1 base had no gene match. CDR3 region: CASSVSGAEQFF. In DNA form, the CDR3 reads TGTGCCAGCAGCGTAAGCGGGGCTGAGCAGTTCTTC.

This clonotype appeared many times. The CDR3 region is CASSPTPYRPRDYGYTF. CDR3 nucleotide sequence: TGTGCCAGCAGTCCCACCCCCTACAGGCCCAGGGACTATGGCTACACCTTC. The chain combines TRBV12-3 or TRBV12-4 with TRBJ1-2, with TRBD1 as a possible D gene (5 bases). This CDR3 region has 17 residues. Trimming shortened V by 5 bases and J by 3 bases, and 22 bases separated the two germline ends.

There are a few counts of this clonotype. The chain uses TRBV9 and TRBJ2-1; the D gene is possibly TRBD1 (6 bases). CDR1 SGDLS and CDR2 YYNGEE come from the germline V gene. The CDR3 runs to 15 residues. Trimming pared 0 bases from V and 3 bases from J, leaving 10 bases between. DNA for the CDR3: TGTGCCAGCAGCGTAGACCAGGGGTTCTACAATGAGCAGTTCTTC. Translated, it gives CASSVDQGFYNEQFF. Full variable domain (rest looked up from reference TRBV9 and TRBJ2-1): DSGVTQTPKHLITATGQRVTLRCSPRSGDLSVYWYQQSLDQGLQFLIQYYNGEERAKGNILERFSAQQFPDLHSELNLSSLELGDSALYFCASSVDQGFYNEQFFGPGTRLTVL.

This clonotype was counted ten times or more. J is TRBJ2-7 and V is TRBV10-3, with D perhaps TRBD1 (5 bases). There are 17 residues in the CDR3. V was shortened by 3 bases and J by 5 bases, with 23 bases between the two germline ends. The germline gives CDR1 ENHRY, CDR2 SYGVKD. The CDR3 nucleotides are TGTGCCATCAGTGAAGAACTACTGCCGACAGTTCGGAACGAGCAGTACTTC. Translation: CAISEELLPTVRNEQYF.

This clonotype was detected many times. The chain employs TRBV3-1 and TRBJ2-5; 8 bases are a match to TRBD2. The trim removed 4 bases at V and 4 bases at J, leaving 14 bases unmatched. The CDR3 has 17 residues. Germline V CDR1 and CDR2: LGHDT, YNNKEL (reference sequence). As DNA, the CDR3 is TGTGCCAGCAGCCCCGGGGGGGCTGCCGAGAGGCGAGAGACCCAGTACTTC. Its protein is CASSPGGAAERRETQYF.

In its sample, this clonotype was seen many times. The V gene is TRBV20-1, the J gene TRBJ1-1; TRBD1 matches 8 bases. V was clipped by 6 bases and J by 1 base; unmatched bases: 4. CDR3 size: 13 residues. The germline CDR1 and CDR2 sequences are DFQATT and SNEGSKA (reference sequence). The CDR3 region has the DNA TGCAGTGCCTATACAGGGGGGAACACTGAAGCTTTCTTT. Protein: CSAYTGGNTEAFF.

In its sample, this clonotype was seen many times. The chain joins TRBV7-9 to TRBJ2-1; 7 bases align to TRBD2. The CDR3 contains 18 residues. V gave up 5 bases and J gave up 7 bases; unmatched junction bases: 20. Germline V CDR1 and CDR2: SEHNR, FQNEAQ (reference sequence). DNA of the CDR3: TGTGCCAGCAGCCCCGGAGTGGGGGAGGGCTCCTCGGATAATGAGCAGTTCTTC. Protein sequence: CASSPGVGEGSSDNEQFF.

This clonotype was seen repeatedly, ten times or more. V and J are TRBV29-1 and TRBJ2-5, with TRBD2 matching 11 bases. V lost 0 bases, J lost 4 bases, and 4 bases stayed unmatched. This CDR3 is 15 amino acids long. CDR1 is SQVTM and CDR2 is ANQGSEA in the germline V gene. The CDR3 is CSVEETSGRRETQYF. In DNA form, the CDR3 reads TGCAGCGTTGAAGAAACTAGCGGGAGAAGAGAGACCCAGTACTTC.

This clonotype has at least ten counts. The rearrangement uses TRBV2 and TRBJ2-7; the D is unclear. The CDR3 runs to 12 residues. V lost 2 bases to trimming and J lost 3 bases, with 5 bases between them. Looked up from germline, CDR1 is SNHLY and CDR2 is FYNNEI. DNA for the CDR3: TGTGCCAGCAGTGAAATGGACTACGAGCAGTACTTC. This gives the protein CASSEMDYEQYF.

Ten or more counts support this clonotype. The J gene is TRBJ2-7, the V gene TRBV12-3 or TRBV12-4; D remains ambiguous. CDR3 size: 13 residues. The germline V and J ends were trimmed by 4 bases and 6 bases, with 13 bases remaining between them. The CDR3 DNA reads as TGTGCCAGCAGTTATATACCCGCTACCGAGCAGTACTTC. This sequence encodes CASSYIPATEQYF.

The rearrangement uses TRBV14 and TRBJ2-1; 11 bases fit TRBD2. The germline gives CDR1 SGHDN, CDR2 FVKESK. The CDR3 has 13 residues. Losses at the gene ends were 5 bases for V and 15 bases for J; bases not matched to a gene: 9. The CDR3 sequence is CASSIGLAGPGFF. The DNA for the CDR3 is TGTGCCAGCAGCATCGGACTAGCGGGCCCTGGGTTCTTC.

This clonotype came up a few times. The chain links TRBV15 to TRBJ2-1; 13 bases align to TRBD2. V shed 0 bases and J 1 base; nucleotides not matched to a gene: 6. Germline V lookup: CDR1 LNHNV, CDR2 YYDKDF (reference sequence). CDR3 size: 19 residues. In nucleotides, the CDR3 is TGTGCCACCAGCAGAGAGCTTGGACTAGCGGGAGCTTCCTACAATGAGCAGTTCTTC. Protein product: CATSRELGLAGASYNEQFF.

Many counts were recorded for this clonotype. The chain couples TRBV6-2 or TRBV6-3 to TRBJ2-5; D unclear. From germline, CDR1 is MNHEY and CDR2 SVGEGT. The CDR3 has 17 residues. V was clipped by 0 bases and J by 0 bases, with 14 bases between them. DNA for the CDR3: TGTGCCAGCAGTTACTCCGTGGAACAGCCGAACCAAGAGACCCAGTACTTC. This sequence encodes CASSYSVEQPNQETQYF.

The J gene is TRBJ2-4, the V gene TRBV11-2, with D uncertain. Per germline, CDR1 SGHAT and CDR2 FQNNGV. Trimming removed 3 bases from V and 4 bases from J, with 16 bases in between. The CDR3 contains 16 residues. CDR3 in DNA: TGTGCCAGCAGCTTCACTCGACTGGCCCCTAAAAACATTCAGTACTTC. Encoded protein: CASSFTRLAPKNIQYF.

This clonotype was seen at least ten times. The V gene is TRBV12-3 or TRBV12-4, the J gene TRBJ2-3; TRBD2 agrees at 12 bases. Trimming took 7 bases from V and 2 from J; bases not matched to a gene: 4. The CDR3 is made up of 15 amino acids. The CDR3 protein is CASMLAGGITDTQYF. CDR3 coding DNA: TGTGCCAGCATGCTAGCGGGAGGGATCACAGATACGCAGTATTTT.